This TCR beta chain was recovered during a study of radiotherapy plus CTLA-4 blockade in lung cancer. Study-wide points: In blood, after radiotherapy plus ipilimumab, tumor-derived TCR clones expanded. Alongside interferon-beta, early blood T cell clone dynamics were reportedly the best predictor of response.

V shed 6 bases and J shed 2 bases, with 11 bases lying between them. The germline gives CDR1 LNHNV, CDR2 YYDKDF (reference sequence). The CDR3 covers 13 residues. This clone appeared a single time. The antigen remains unidentified. Alongside CTLA-4 blockade with ipilimumab, patients with chemo-refractory metastatic non-small-cell lung cancer received focal radiation. TCRdb's table, derived via immunoSEQ multiplex PCR, lists solely in-frame clones and lacks some. Altogether around 99,000 clones are present, 88% being singletons, with the ten largest covering nearly 5%. The J gene is TRBJ2-7, the V gene TRBV15; D is unresolved. The source was peripheral blood, collected from a patient treated with radiotherapy plus ipilimumab. The receptor was derived from a human donor with non-small cell lung cancer that progressed on radiotherapy plus ipilimumab. CDR3 bases: TGTGCCACCAGTCGATTGACCCCCTACGAGCAGTACTTC. Its protein product is CATSRLTPYEQYF.